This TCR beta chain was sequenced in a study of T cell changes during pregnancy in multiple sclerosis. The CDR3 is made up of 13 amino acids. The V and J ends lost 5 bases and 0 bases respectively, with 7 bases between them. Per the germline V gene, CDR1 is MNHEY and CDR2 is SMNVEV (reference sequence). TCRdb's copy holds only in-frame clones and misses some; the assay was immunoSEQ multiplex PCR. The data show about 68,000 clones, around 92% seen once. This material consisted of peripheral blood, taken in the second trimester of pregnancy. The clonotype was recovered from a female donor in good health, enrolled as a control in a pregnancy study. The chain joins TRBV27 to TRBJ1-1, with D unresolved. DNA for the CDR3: TGTGCCAGCAGTCCCCTCCTGAACACTGAAGCTTTCTTT. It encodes CASSPLLNTEAFF.